This section outlines one T cell receptor beta chain sequence together with its context. Frequency classes this clonotype as medium-sized (0.01 to 0.1%); no count is given. What this receptor recognizes is not known. This sample is drawn from a study of T cell clusters in autoimmune cytopenias (dated by TCRdb to the late 2010s). Regarding the complete study: A mean age of around 56 years and a median age of 59 years were recorded for the healthy donor controls, of whom about half of the roughly 40 were female. Controls were roughly 25 age-matched healthy donors for primary cytopenia and approximately 15 age-matched CLL patients for secondary cytopenia. In autoimmune cytopenia patients, peripheral blood TRB and IGH repertoires were sequenced during active disease and over treatment follow-up, together with healthy, CLL and autoimmune hepatitis controls. Repertoires from autoimmune hepatitis patients were compared with those of 23 healthy donors matched for age and sex. The study was designed to test whether a disease-specific immune repertoire signature usable as a blood-based biomarker is carried by autoimmune cytopenia patients. A median TRB sequencing depth of roughly 47,000 reads per sample was reached, and a median of roughly 2,300 distinct TRB clonotypes per sample was obtained.

To amplify TRB rearrangements, a touch-down multiplex PCR protocol was run with the TRB-A and TRB-B primer pools combined in a single tube. Two consecutive PCR reactions with Phusion HS II polymerase added Illumina adapters and sample indices to the amplicons. The amplicons were gel-purified using the NucleoSpin Gel and PCR Clean-up kit, after which quantification was performed by Qubit and quality was checked on an Agilent 2100 Bioanalyzer. Sequencing of the libraries was done on an Illumina MiSeq with 600-cycle, single-indexed, paired-end runs. The paper's data handling went like this. TRB reads were aligned and assembled with MiXCR version 2.1.12 using the default MiXCR reference library. Each unique CDR3 nucleotide sequence defined a clone, and only productive sequences with at least two reads were analysed. Repertoire diversity was assessed with alpha-parameterized diversity profiles (alpha 0 to 5), including the Shannon (alpha 1) and Simpson (alpha 2) indices, which were computed with an R script. The tcR package was used to compute combinatorial TRB VJ usage, which was then compared between cohorts by principal component analysis with ade4. Using GLIPH, TCRbeta CDR3s were clustered on pairs of cohorts matched for age and read depth, and a Wilcoxon test was used to compare cluster frequencies. The reads went through TCRdb reprocessing, and each CDR3 protein sequence gets one entry with no DNA. TCRdb's processing, not the authors' own work, is the source of the V and J calls. This sample's listing comprises about 4,100 distinct CDR3 sequences. Over 12% of the sample comes from the top ten.

TRB amplification used 250 ng of peripheral blood genomic DNA, some 38,000 genome equivalents, per sample. Beyond this particular receptor, the publication reports: Around 3-fold more exclusive TRB clusters were observed in healthy donors than in active autoimmune hepatitis patients, consistent with an autoimmunity-wide signature. The cluster-lack signature was not observed for secondary cytopenia versus CLL, as the signature was apparently masked by the dominant lymphoma-associated repertoire. Shifts in the TRB repertoire, including less even repertoires in secondary cytopenia and CLL, were mostly a reflection of lymphoma bias and not of autoimmunity. The T cell clusters were defined in silico only, and their functional role remained to be validated experimentally. The GLIPH analysis suggested a lack of physiological T cell clusters in primary autoimmune cytopenia patients, since some 46 clusters were exclusive to healthy donors whereas 17 were exclusive to patients.

CDR1 SGHAT and CDR2 FQDESV are derived from the germline V gene (reference sequence). Counted from cysteine to phenylalanine, this CDR3 has 14 amino acids. No DNA was logged. The same sample was also used in a study of T cell repertoires in aging, cancer and after chemotherapy. The second source states: Donors spanned six age groups from 30 or younger to 70 or older, with at least three individuals per group. TCR repertoires from healthy donor controls were recorded over periods of several months to years and showed clear clonal overlap between repeated samplings. The full dataset contained several million TCR reads. Significantly lower blood TCR diversity and higher clonality were observed in untreated patients with hematological or solid cancers than in age-matched healthy donors. In healthy donors, the decline in TCR diversity with age was mainly due to loss of richness, whereas in cancer patients loss of evenness also played a role. An increase in median generation probability over the chemotherapy interval was observed in both cancer cohorts, suggesting that the repertoire was reconstituted through rebound thymic output. It was noted by the authors that conclusions about immunological memory after chemotherapy cannot be drawn from the repertoire data. The study profiled peripheral blood TCR beta repertoires from healthy donors and cancer patients to examine immunoaging and T cell reconstitution after chemotherapy. The cohort comprised around 220 cancer patients, 85 to 94 with hematological and approximately 120 with solid cancers, plus 95 healthy donors as a reference group. MiXCR versions 2.12 and 3.0.5 were used to process the TRB sequences. Shannon diversity, evenness, clonality (one minus evenness), and alpha-parameterized diversity profiles from alpha 0 to 5 were included as repertoire metrics. The IGoR algorithm was used to calculate generation probabilities of clones in the paired pre- and post-chemotherapy samples.

Here the chain combines TRBV11-1 and TRBJ2-1; absent DNA, TCRdb's TRBD2 call cannot be checked. The sequence came from a human donor in good health. Input material: peripheral blood. The CDR3 protein: CASSLTSGVNEQFF. Joined to the reference TRBV11-1 and TRBJ2-1 proteins, this CDR3 gives the full variable domain: EAEVAQSPRYKITEKSQAVAFWCDPISGHATLYWYRQILGQGPELLVQFQDESVVDDSQLPKDRFSAERLKGVDSTLKIQPAELGDSAMYLCASSLTSGVNEQFFGPGTRLTVL.